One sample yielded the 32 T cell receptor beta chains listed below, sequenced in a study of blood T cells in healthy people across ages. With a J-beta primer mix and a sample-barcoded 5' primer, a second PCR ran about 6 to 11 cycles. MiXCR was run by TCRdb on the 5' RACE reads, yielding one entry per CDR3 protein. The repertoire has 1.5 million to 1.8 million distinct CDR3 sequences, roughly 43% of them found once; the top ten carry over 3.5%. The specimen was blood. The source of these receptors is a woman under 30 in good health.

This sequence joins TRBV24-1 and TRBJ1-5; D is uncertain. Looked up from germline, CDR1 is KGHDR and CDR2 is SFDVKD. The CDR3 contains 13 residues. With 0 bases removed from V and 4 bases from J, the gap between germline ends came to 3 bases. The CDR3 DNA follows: TGTGCCACCAGTGATTTGGGTAATCAGCCCCAGCATTTT. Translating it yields CATSDLGNQPQHF.

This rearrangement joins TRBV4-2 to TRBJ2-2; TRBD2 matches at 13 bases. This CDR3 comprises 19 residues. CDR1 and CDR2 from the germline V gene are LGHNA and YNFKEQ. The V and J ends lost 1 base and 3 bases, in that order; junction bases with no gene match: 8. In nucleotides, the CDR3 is TGTGCCAGCAGCCAAGTGAGACTAGCGGGGGGCGGGTACACCGGGGAGCTGTTTTTT. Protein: CASSQVRLAGGGYTGELFF.

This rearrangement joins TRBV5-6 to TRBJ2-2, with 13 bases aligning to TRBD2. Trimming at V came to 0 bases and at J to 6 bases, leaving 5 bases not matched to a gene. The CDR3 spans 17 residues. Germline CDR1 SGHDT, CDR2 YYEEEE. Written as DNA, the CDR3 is TGTGCCAGCAGCTTGGTGGGACTAGCGGGAAGTTCCGGGGAGCTGTTTTTT. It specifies CASSLVGLAGSSGELFF.

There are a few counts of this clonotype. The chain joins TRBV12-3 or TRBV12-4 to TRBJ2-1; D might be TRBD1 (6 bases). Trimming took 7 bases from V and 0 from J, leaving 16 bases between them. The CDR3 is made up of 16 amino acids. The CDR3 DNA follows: TGTGCCAGCACCCCTGGGGGCGTAAGCTCCTACAATGAGCAGTTCTTC. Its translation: CASTPGGVSSYNEQFF.

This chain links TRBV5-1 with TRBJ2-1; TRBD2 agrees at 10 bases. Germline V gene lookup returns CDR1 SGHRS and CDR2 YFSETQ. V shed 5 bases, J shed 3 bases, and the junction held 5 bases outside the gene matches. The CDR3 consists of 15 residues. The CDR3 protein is CASRVRTSGYNEQFF. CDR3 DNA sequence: TGCGCCAGCAGGGTCCGGACTAGCGGCTACAATGAGCAGTTCTTC.

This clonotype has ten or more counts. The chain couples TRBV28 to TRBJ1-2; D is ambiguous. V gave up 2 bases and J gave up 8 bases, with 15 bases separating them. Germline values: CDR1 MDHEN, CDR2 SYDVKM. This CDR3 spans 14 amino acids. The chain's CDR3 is CASSLQSFARGYTF. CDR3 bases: TGTGCCAGCAGTTTACAGTCCTTTGCCCGAGGCTACACCTTC.

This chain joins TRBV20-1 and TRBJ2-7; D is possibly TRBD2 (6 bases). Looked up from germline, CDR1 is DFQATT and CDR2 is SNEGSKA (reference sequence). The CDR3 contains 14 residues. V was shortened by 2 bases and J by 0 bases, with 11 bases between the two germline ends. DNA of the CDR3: TGCAGTGCTAGACTAGCGATCAGCTCCTACGAGCAGTACTTC. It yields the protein CSARLAISSYEQYF.

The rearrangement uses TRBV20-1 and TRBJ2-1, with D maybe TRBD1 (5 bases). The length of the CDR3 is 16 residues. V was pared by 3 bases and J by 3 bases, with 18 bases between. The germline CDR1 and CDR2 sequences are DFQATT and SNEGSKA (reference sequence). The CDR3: CSARSRGRASYNEQFF. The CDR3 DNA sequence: TGCAGTGCTAGGTCTAGAGGCAGGGCGAGCTACAATGAGCAGTTCTTC.

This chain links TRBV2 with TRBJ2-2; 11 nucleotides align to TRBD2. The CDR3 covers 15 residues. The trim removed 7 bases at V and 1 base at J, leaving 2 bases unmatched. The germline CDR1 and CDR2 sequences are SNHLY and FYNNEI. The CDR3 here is CASNLAGGNTGELFF. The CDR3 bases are TGTGCCAGCAATCTAGCGGGAGGGAACACCGGGGAGCTGTTTTTT.

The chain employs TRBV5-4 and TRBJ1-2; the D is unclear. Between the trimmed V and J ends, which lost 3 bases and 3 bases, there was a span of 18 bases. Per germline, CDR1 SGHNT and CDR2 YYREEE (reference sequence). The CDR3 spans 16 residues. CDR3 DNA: TGTGCCAGCAGCTCGCAATCAGCCGGAGGTTACTATGGCTACACCTTC. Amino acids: CASSSQSAGGYYGYTF.

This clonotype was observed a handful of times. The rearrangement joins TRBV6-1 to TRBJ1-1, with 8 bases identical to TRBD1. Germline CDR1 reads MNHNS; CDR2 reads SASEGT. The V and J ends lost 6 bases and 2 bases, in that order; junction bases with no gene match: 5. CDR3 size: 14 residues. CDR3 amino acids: CASRMDRANTEAFF. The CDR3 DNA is TGTGCCAGCAGAATGGACAGGGCTAACACTGAAGCTTTCTTT.

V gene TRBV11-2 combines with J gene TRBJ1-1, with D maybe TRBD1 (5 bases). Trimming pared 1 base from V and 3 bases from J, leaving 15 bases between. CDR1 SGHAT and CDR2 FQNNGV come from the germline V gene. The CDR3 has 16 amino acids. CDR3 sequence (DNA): TGTGCCAGCAGCTTAGTAGGGGAAGGGAGGGACACTGAAGCTTTCTTT. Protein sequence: CASSLVGEGRDTEAFF.

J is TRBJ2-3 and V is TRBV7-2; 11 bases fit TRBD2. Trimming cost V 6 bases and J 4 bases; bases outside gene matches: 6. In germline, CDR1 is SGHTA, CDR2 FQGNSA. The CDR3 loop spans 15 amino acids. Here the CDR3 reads CASRLSGGASDTQYF. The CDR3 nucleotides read TGTGCCAGCAGACTTAGCGGGGGGGCGTCAGATACGCAGTATTTT. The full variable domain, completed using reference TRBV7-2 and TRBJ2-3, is GAGVSQSPSNKVTEKGKDVELRCDPISGHTALYWYRQSLGQGLEFLIYFQGNSAPDKSGLPSDRFSAERTGGSVSTLTIQRTQQEDSAVYLCASRLSGGASDTQYFGPGTRLTVL.

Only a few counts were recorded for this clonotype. CDR3 sequence (DNA): TGCAGTGCTAGACAGGGACTAGCAGAGACCCAGTACTTC. Translation gives CSARQGLAETQYF. The chain employs TRBV20-1 and TRBJ2-5; 9 positions match TRBD2. After removal of 2 bases from V and 4 bases from J, the junction contained 2 bases not matched to a gene. CDR1 is DFQATT, CDR2 SNEGSKA, per germline (reference sequence). The CDR3 runs 13 residues.

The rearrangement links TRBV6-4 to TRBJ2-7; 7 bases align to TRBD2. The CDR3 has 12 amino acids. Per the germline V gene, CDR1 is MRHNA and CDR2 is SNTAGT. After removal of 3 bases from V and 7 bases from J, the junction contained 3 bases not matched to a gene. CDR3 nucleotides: TGTGCCAGCAGTGATCGGGAGGATGAGCAGTACTTC. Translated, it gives CASSDREDEQYF.

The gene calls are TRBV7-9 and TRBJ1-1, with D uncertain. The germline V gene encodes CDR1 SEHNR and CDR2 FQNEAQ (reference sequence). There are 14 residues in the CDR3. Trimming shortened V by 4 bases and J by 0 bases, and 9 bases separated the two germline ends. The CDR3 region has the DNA TGTGCCAGCAGCTCCCATAGTATGAACACTGAAGCTTTCTTT. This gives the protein CASSSHSMNTEAFF. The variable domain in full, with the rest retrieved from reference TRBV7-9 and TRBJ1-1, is DTGVSQNPRHKITKRGQNVTFRCDPISEHNRLYWYRQTLGQGPEFLTYFQNEAQLEKSRLLSDRFSAERPKGSFSTLEIQRTEQGDSAMYLCASSSHSMNTEAFFGQGTRLTVV.

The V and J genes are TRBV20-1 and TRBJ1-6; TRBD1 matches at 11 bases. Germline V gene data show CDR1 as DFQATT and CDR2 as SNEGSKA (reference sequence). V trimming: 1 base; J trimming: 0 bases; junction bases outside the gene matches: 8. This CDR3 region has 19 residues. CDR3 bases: TGCAGTGCTAGAGTTTGGACAGGGGGCGAGAGCTCCTATAATTCACCCCTCCACTTT. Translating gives CSARVWTGGESSYNSPLHF.

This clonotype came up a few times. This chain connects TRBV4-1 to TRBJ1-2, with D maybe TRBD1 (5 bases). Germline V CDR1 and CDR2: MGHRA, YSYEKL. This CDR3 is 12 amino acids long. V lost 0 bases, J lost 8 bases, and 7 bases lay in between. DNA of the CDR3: TGCGCCAGCAGCCAAGAGGGGCGAGGCTACACCTTC. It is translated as CASSQEGRGYTF.

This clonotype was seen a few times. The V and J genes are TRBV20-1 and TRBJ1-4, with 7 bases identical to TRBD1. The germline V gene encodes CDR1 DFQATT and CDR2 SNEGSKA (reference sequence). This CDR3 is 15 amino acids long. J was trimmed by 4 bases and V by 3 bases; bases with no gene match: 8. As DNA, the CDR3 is TGCAGTGCTAGGCGGTCCAACAGGGGTAATGAAAAACTGTTTTTT. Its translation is CSARRSNRGNEKLFF.

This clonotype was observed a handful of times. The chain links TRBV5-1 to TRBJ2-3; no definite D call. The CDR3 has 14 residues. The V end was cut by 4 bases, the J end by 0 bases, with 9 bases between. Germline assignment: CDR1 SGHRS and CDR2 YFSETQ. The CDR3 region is CASSGPSSTDTQYF. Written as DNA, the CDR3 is TGCGCCAGCAGCGGACCTTCTAGCACAGATACGCAGTATTTT.

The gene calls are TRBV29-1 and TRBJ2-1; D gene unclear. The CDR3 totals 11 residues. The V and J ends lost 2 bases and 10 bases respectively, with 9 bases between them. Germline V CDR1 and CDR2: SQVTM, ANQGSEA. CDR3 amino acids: CSVERAYEQFF. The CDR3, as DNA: TGCAGCGTTGAAAGAGCGTACGAGCAGTTCTTC.

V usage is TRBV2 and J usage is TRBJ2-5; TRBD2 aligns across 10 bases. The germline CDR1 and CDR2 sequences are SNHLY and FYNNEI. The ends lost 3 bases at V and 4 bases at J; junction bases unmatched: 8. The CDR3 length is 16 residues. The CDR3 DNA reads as TGTGCCAGCAGTGAGGGACTAGCGAGGTTGGGAGAGACCCAGTACTTC. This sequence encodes CASSEGLARLGETQYF.

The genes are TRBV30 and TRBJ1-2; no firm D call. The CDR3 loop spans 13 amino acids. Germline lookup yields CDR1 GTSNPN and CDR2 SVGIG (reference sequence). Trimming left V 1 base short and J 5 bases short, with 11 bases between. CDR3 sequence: CAWSAQGRYGYTF. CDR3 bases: TGTGCCTGGAGTGCTCAAGGTCGGTATGGCTACACCTTC.

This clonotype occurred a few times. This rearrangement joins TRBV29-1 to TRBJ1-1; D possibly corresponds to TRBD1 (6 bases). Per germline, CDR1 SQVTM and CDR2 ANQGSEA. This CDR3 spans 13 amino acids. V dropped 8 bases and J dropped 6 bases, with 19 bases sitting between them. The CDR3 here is CSFVSIRGAEAFF. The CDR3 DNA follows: TGCAGCTTCGTCTCGATCAGGGGCGCTGAAGCTTTCTTT.

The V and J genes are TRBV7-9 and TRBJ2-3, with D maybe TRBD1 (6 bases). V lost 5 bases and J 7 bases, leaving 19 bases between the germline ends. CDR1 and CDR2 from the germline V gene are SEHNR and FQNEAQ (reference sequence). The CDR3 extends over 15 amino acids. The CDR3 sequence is CASSIRTVGRNTQYF. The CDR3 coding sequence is TGTGCCAGCAGCATCCGGACAGTGGGAAGAAATACGCAGTATTTT.

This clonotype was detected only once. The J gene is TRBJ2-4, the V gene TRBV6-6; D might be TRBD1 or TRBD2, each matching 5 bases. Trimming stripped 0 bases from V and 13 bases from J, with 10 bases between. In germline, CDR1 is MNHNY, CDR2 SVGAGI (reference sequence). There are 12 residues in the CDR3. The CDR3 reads CASSYSPGAQYF. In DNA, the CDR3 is TGTGCCAGCAGTTACTCCCCCGGGGCCCAGTACTTC.

The CDR3: CASTPGAPEAFF. The DNA of the CDR3 is TGTGCCAGCACCCCCGGGGCGCCTGAAGCTTTCTTT. The gene calls are TRBV7-9 and TRBJ1-1; TRBD1 might be the D (5 bases). V was cut by 7 bases and J by 6 bases, with 12 bases left in between. CDR3 length: 12 amino acids. CDR1 and CDR2 (germline): SEHNR, FQNEAQ (reference sequence).

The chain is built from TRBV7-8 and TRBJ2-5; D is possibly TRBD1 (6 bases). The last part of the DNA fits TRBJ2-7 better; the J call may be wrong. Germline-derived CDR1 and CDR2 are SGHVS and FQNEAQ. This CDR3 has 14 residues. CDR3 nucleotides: TGTGCCAGCAGCCCTACAGGGTCGGGCTACGAGCAGTACTTC. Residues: CASSPTGSGYEQYF.

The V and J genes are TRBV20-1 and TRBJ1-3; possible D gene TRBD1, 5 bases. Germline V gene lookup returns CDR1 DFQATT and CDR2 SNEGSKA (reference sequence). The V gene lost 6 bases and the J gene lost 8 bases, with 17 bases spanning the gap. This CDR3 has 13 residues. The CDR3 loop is CSAWDGRRDTIYF. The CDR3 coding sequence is TGCAGTGCCTGGGACGGCCGCCGGGACACCATATATTTT.

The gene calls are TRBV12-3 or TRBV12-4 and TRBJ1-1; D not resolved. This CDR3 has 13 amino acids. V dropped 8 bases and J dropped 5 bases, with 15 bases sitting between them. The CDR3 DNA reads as TGTGCCAGCGGGCCCCCGGGAGGAACTGAAGCTTTCTTT. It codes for CASGPPGGTEAFF.

CDR3 bases: TGTGCCTGGAGGAAAGCAGGACAAAATGAAAAACTGTTTTTT. As protein: CAWRKAGQNEKLFF. The chain is built from TRBV30 and TRBJ1-4, with D perhaps matching TRBD1 (5 bases). Germline assignment: CDR1 GTSNPN and CDR2 SVGIG (reference sequence). Trimming shortened V by 3 bases and J by 5 bases, and 13 bases separated the two germline ends. CDR3 length: 14 residues. The variable domain in full, completed from reference TRBV30 and TRBJ1-4, reads SQTIHQWPATLVQPVGSPLSLECTVEGTSNPNLYWYRQAAGRGLQLLFYSVGIGQISSEVPQNLSASRPQDRQFILSSKKLLLSDSGFYLCAWRKAGQNEKLFFGSGTQLSVL.

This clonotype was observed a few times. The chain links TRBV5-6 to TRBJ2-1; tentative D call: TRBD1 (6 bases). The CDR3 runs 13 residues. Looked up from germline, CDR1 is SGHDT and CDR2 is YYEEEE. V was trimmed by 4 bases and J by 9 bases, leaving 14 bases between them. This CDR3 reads CASSLRRGSEQFF. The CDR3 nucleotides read TGTGCCAGCAGCCTTCGCAGGGGCAGTGAGCAGTTCTTC.